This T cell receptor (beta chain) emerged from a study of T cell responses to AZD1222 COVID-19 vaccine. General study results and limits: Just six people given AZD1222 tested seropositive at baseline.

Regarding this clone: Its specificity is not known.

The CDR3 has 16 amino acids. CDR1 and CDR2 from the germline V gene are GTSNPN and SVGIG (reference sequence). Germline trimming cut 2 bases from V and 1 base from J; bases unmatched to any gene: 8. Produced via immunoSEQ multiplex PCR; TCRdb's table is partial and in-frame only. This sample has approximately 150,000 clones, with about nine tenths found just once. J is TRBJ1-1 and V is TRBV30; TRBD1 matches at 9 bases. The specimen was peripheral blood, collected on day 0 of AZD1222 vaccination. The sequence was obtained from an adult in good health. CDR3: CAWSPPRTGANTEAFF. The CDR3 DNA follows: TGTGCCTGGAGTCCCCCGAGGACAGGGGCGAACACTGAAGCTTTCTTT.